The 20 T cell receptor beta chains below come from one sample, sequenced in a study of PD-1 blockade in classical Hodgkin lymphoma. Sequenced by immunoSEQ multiplex PCR; TCRdb stores in-frame clones only, minus some. The sample comprises 80,000 to 100,000 clones, 80% to 95% of which are singletons, and approximately 2.8% rests with the top ten. Each patient experienced a relapse that followed autologous stem cell transplantation, and brentuximab vedotin exposure varied. The sequences come from peripheral blood mononuclear cells (PBMCs), collected at baseline. The receptors here all came from a human donor with classical Hodgkin lymphoma.

Note on this clone: One junction end disagrees with the germline gene, perhaps due to a read error. CDR3 bases: TGTGCCAGCAGTTTACGCGGGAGCTCCCACGAGCAGTACTTC. Translated: CASSLRGSSHEQYF. This chain joins TRBV27 and TRBJ2-7; 7 bases agree with TRBD2. The CDR3 sequence is 14 residues long. Per germline, CDR1 MNHEY and CDR2 SMNVEV (reference sequence).

V usage is TRBV18 and J usage is TRBJ1-5, with no clear D. This CDR3 is built from 13 residues. Germline V lookup: CDR1 KGHSH, CDR2 LQKENI. V lost 3 bases, J lost 0 bases, and 3 bases lay in between. The chain's CDR3 is CASSPGSNQPQHF. Here the CDR3 DNA reads TGTGCCAGCTCACCGGGTAGCAATCAGCCCCAGCATTTT.

This clone was detected only once. The chain links TRBV12-5 to TRBJ1-2; 9 nucleotides agree with TRBD1. The V and J ends lost 1 base and 2 bases, in that order; junction bases with no gene match: 8. The CDR3 sequence is 17 residues long. Germline CDR1 reads LGHNT; CDR2 reads FRNRAP. The DNA of the CDR3 is TGTGCTAGTGGTTTGGCCCCGGGACAGGGCTTGAACTATGGCTACACCTTC. Its translation is CASGLAPGQGLNYGYTF.

V usage is TRBV5-6 and J usage is TRBJ1-2; 8 bases match TRBD1. After removal of 1 base from V and 7 bases from J, the junction contained 3 bases not matched to a gene. The germline gives CDR1 SGHDT, CDR2 YYEEEE. The CDR3 runs to 13 residues. In DNA form, the CDR3 reads TGTGCCAGCAGCTTGCAGGGGGCGCCTGGCTACACCTTC. Translated: CASSLQGAPGYTF.

This chain uses TRBV5-1 with TRBJ2-1; TRBD1 matches at 9 bases. Germline V gene lookup returns CDR1 SGHRS and CDR2 YFSETQ. Trimming took 6 bases from V and 2 from J; bases not matched to a gene: 9. The CDR3 contains 16 residues. CDR3 DNA: TGCGCCAGCACTCGAACCGGGACAGGGACCTACAATGAGCAGTTCTTC. Translated: CASTRTGTGTYNEQFF.

The chain carries TRBV29-1 and TRBJ2-3; 13 bases fit TRBD2. The V segment lost 6 bases and the J segment 6 bases; nucleotides outside the gene matches: 6. The CDR3 is made up of 14 amino acids. The germline gives CDR1 SQVTM, CDR2 ANQGSEA. CDR3 amino acids: CSVGTSGTTDTQYF. In nucleotides, the CDR3 is TGCAGCGTGGGGACTAGCGGGACCACCGATACGCAGTATTTT.

This clone was picked up one time. V is TRBV28 and J is TRBJ2-3, with D possibly matching TRBD2 (6 bases). Trimming took off 8 bases at V and 8 bases at J, with 26 bases between the two ends. The germline V gene has CDR1 MDHEN and CDR2 SYDVKM. The CDR3 has 16 amino acids. For the CDR3, the DNA is TGTGCCAGCGGTCCGGGAGAAGCGGGCGGTCGGGGTACGCAGTATTTT. As protein: CASGPGEAGGRGTQYF.

V gene TRBV18 combines with J gene TRBJ1-5; D is unclear. CDR1 and CDR2 (germline): KGHSH, LQKENI. Trimming removed 5 bases at V and 3 bases at J, with 11 bases between. The CDR3 covers 14 residues. The CDR3, as DNA: TGTGCCAGCTCAAGTAAGGAGGCCAATCAGCCCCAGCATTTT. Its translation is CASSSKEANQPQHF.

To note about this clone: Germline and junction disagree at one end, which may indicate a read error. This chain joins TRBV9 and TRBJ2-7; 8 positions agree with TRBD1. Looked up from germline, CDR1 is SGDLS and CDR2 is YYNGEE. The CDR3 runs to 15 residues. CDR3 protein: CASSVGGGQAYEQYF. CDR3 sequence (DNA): TGTGCCAGCAGCGTAGGAGGGGGACAGGCCTATGAGCAGTACTTC.

This chain uses TRBV7-9 with TRBJ2-7, with D unresolved. Per the germline V gene, CDR1 is SEHNR and CDR2 is FQNEAQ (reference sequence). Between the trimmed V and J ends, which lost 3 bases and 4 bases, there was a span of 7 bases. CDR3 length equals 12 residues. In DNA form, the CDR3 reads TGTGCCAGCAGCTTTCAGAGTTACGAGCAGTACTTC. Its protein is CASSFQSYEQYF. Full variable domain (rest looked up from reference TRBV7-9 and TRBJ2-7): DTGVSQNPRHKITKRGQNVTFRCDPISEHNRLYWYRQTLGQGPEFLTYFQNEAQLEKSRLLSDRFSAERPKGSFSTLEIQRTEQGDSAMYLCASSFQSYEQYFGPGTRLTVT.

This chain uses TRBV10-1 with TRBJ2-7; D is ambiguous. V shed 3 bases and J shed 4 bases, with 7 bases lying between them. The CDR3 sequence is 12 residues long. Germline V gene data show CDR1 as WNHNN and CDR2 as SYGVQD (reference sequence). This CDR3 reads CASSDRGYEQYF. The DNA for the CDR3 is TGCGCCAGCAGTGATCGAGGTTACGAGCAGTACTTC.

The chain recombines TRBV5-4 with TRBJ2-5, with TRBD1 matching over 9 bases. The germline V gene encodes CDR1 SGHNT and CDR2 YYREEE (reference sequence). The junction had 8 bases not matched to a gene; V was cut back by 6 bases and J by 5 bases. The CDR3 runs to 14 residues. The CDR3 reads CASNRRTGDETQYF. The CDR3 DNA follows: TGTGCCAGCAATCGCCGGACAGGGGACGAGACCCAGTACTTC.

CDR3 protein: CASSDRLLLSGNTIYF. The DNA for the CDR3 is TGTGCCAGCAGTGATCGGTTGCTCCTCTCTGGAAACACCATATATTTT. This rearrangement joins TRBV2 to TRBJ1-3, with no clear D. This CDR3 contains 16 residues. V was pared by 3 bases and J by 0 bases, with 12 bases between. CDR1 SNHLY and CDR2 FYNNEI come from the germline V gene. Filled out from reference TRBV2 and TRBJ1-3, the complete variable domain reads EPEVTQTPSHQVTQMGQEVILRCVPISNHLYFYWYRQILGQKVEFLVSFYNNEISEKSEIFDDQFSVERPDGSNFTLKIRSTKLEDSAMYFCASSDRLLLSGNTIYFGEGSWLTVV.

J is TRBJ2-7 and V is TRBV7-6, with D possibly being TRBD2 (6 bases). The CDR3 runs 15 residues. With 5 bases removed from V and 2 bases from J, the gap between germline ends came to 16 bases. From germline, CDR1 is SGHVS and CDR2 FNYEAQ. Here the CDR3 reads CASSPLHGSTYEQYF. The CDR3 DNA reads TGTGCCAGCAGCCCCTTACACGGGAGTACCTACGAGCAGTACTTC.

The chain carries TRBV5-1 and TRBJ2-1, with 9 bases identical to TRBD2. V gave up 4 bases and J gave up 7 bases; unmatched junction bases: 9. CDR1 is SGHRS, CDR2 YFSETQ, per germline. The CDR3 spans 15 residues. The CDR3 DNA is TGCGCCAGCAGCCCCGGGACTAGCTTCTTGAATGAGCAGTTCTTC. This sequence encodes CASSPGTSFLNEQFF.

V gene TRBV30 combines with J gene TRBJ2-2; no clear D gene. From germline, CDR1 is GTSNPN and CDR2 SVGIG (reference sequence). Between the trimmed V and J ends, which lost 7 bases and 7 bases, there was a span of 16 bases. The CDR3 consists of 13 residues. CDR3: CAFRPWDLGELFF. DNA for the CDR3: TGTGCCTTCCGCCCTTGGGATCTCGGGGAGCTGTTTTTT.

V usage is TRBV6-5 and J usage is TRBJ1-3, with D possibly being TRBD1 (5 bases). V was trimmed by 8 bases and J by 0 bases, leaving 14 bases between them. The CDR3 is 15 amino acids. The germline V gene encodes CDR1 MNHEY and CDR2 SVGAGI. The CDR3 nucleotides are TGTGCCAGCCGCGGGGGAGTTCGCTCTGGAAACACCATATATTTT. As protein: CASRGGVRSGNTIYF.

The chain employs TRBV10-3 and TRBJ2-2, with 9 bases aligning to TRBD2. The CDR3 spans 15 residues. The V gene's germline CDR1 is ENHRY and CDR2 SYGVKD. The junction had 2 bases not matched to a gene; V was cut back by 1 base and J by 5 bases. CDR3 sequence (DNA): TGTGCCATCAGTGAGTTAGCGGGAGATACCGGGGAGCTGTTTTTT. This encodes CAISELAGDTGELFF.

This chain joins TRBV9 and TRBJ2-7; TRBD1 matches 9 bases. V trimming: 3 bases; J trimming: 5 bases; junction bases outside the gene matches: 6. The CDR3 length is 14 residues. Germline V gives CDR1 SGDLS, CDR2 YYNGEE. The CDR3 here is CASSAQGAHDEQYF. CDR3 nucleotides: TGTGCCAGCAGCGCACAGGGGGCGCATGACGAGCAGTACTTC.

The genes are TRBV19 and TRBJ1-5; weak D call: TRBD1 (6 bases). V was cut by 6 bases and J by 2 bases, with 14 bases left in between. This CDR3 region has 15 residues. Germline loops: CDR1 LNHDA, CDR2 SQIVND (reference sequence). CDR3 residues: CASSLPGHRNQPQHF. In DNA form, the CDR3 reads TGTGCCAGTAGCCTACCGGGACACCGCAATCAGCCCCAGCATTTT.